These T cell receptor beta chains were read from a single sample in a study of Ad26.COV2.S vaccination and SARS-CoV-2 variants. Only in-frame clones appear in the TCRdb table, and some are missing; sequencing was by immunoSEQ multiplex PCR. The table lists 400,000 to 450,000 clones, around 90% of them singletons. The sequencing used peripheral blood, collected in a trial of Ad26.COV2.S vaccine versus placebo. The receptors originated from a person aged 18-60 years who received the Ad26.COV2.S COVID-19 vaccine or a placebo. CDR3s include the opening cysteine and the closing phenylalanine or tryptophan. D genes are given only for firm matches. Size values are once, few and many counts, or a class for expanded clones, and some rows have none.

V gene	D gene	J gene	clone size	CDR3 DNA	CDR3 protein
TRBV12-3/TRBV12-4	TRBD1	TRBJ1-1	NA	TGTGCCAGCAGGACAGGGTGGACTGAAGCTTTCTTT	CASRTGWTEAFF
TRBV5-1	NA	TRBJ2-2	NA	TGCGCCAGCAGCTTGGAAAGGGGCGCGAACACCGGGGAGCTGTTTTTT	CASSLERGANTGELFF
TRBV4-2	NA	TRBJ2-5	NA	TGTGCCAGCAGCCAGACTACAGGGCCAGGGGAGGAGACCCAGTACTTC	CASSQTTGPGEETQYF
TRBV25-1	NA	TRBJ1-1	NA	TGTGCCAGCAGTGAAATGTGGGCAAACACTGAAGCTTTCTTT	CASSEMWANTEAFF
TRBV6-1	NA	TRBJ1-6	NA	TGTGCCAGCAGTGAAATACGGAGCTCCTATAATTCACCCCTCCACTTT	CASSEIRSSYNSPLHF
TRBV7-2	TRBD1	TRBJ2-4	NA	TGTGCCAGCACGGGACAGGGGAAAAACATTCAGTACTTC	CASTGQGKNIQYF
TRBV6-5	TRBD1	TRBJ1-2	NA	TGTGCCAGCAGTAGACAGGGCATGGGCTACACCTTC	CASSRQGMGYTF
TRBV6-1	NA	TRBJ2-7	NA	TGTGCCAGCAGTGAAATGGCTAGCGTGGTCGAGCAGTACTTC	CASSEMASVVEQYF
TRBV7-2	NA	TRBJ2-7	NA	TGTGCCAGCACTCTAGGACGGGCATCCTACGAGCAGTACTTC	CASTLGRASYEQYF
TRBV15	NA	TRBJ1-5	NA	TGTGCCACCAGCTCAGGGTGGGTCAATCAGCCCCAGCATTTT	CATSSGWVNQPQHF
TRBV28	NA	TRBJ2-4	NA	TGTGCCAGCAGCCGGGGGGCCCTGTCTCAAAAAAACATTCAGTACTTC	CASSRGALSQKNIQYF
TRBV12-3/TRBV12-4	NA	TRBJ2-5	NA	TGTGCCAGCAGTTTAGACACGAAAGAGACCCAGTACTTC	CASSLDTKETQYF
TRBV28	NA	TRBJ2-7	NA	TGTGCCAGCAGAGGGGCCTACGAGCAGTACTTC	CASRGAYEQYF
TRBV7-9	NA	TRBJ2-1	NA	TGTGCCAGCAACGTGCAGTTCTTC	CASNVQFF
TRBV5-4	TRBD1	TRBJ2-7	NA	TGTGCCAGCAGCTTTGACAGGGGGGCCTACGAGCAGTACTTC	CASSFDRGAYEQYF
TRBV28	TRBD2	TRBJ2-2	NA	TGTGCCAGCCTGATAGCGGGAGAAACCGGGGAGCTGTTTTTT	CASLIAGETGELFF
TRBV25-1	NA	TRBJ1-5	NA	TGTGCCAGCAGTGAAGATAACGGACGGGGCAATCAGCCCCAGCATTTT	CASSEDNGRGNQPQHF
TRBV4-1	TRBD1	TRBJ1-1	NA	TGCGCCAGCAGCCAACACCAGGGGGTGAACACTGAAGCTTTCTTT	CASSQHQGVNTEAFF
TRBV30	NA	TRBJ1-1	NA	TGTGCCTGGAGTGTACCCCAGACAGTAGAAGCTTTCTTT	CAWSVPQTVEAFF
TRBV5-1	TRBD2	TRBJ2-1	NA	TGCGCCAGCAGCTTGGCCGGGGGGAGCTCCTACAATGAGCAGTTCTTC	CASSLAGGSSYNEQFF
TRBV7-2	TRBD1	TRBJ2-5	NA	TGTGCCAGCAGCTTACAGGGACAGGGGCAAGAGACCCAGTACTTC	CASSLQGQGQETQYF
TRBV7-3	TRBD1	TRBJ2-2	once	TGTGCCAGCAGCAGGACAGGTCGGGACACCGGGGAGCTGTTTTTT	CASSRTGRDTGELFF
TRBV2	NA	TRBJ2-5	NA	TGTGCCAGCAAGCCTCGGGGGACAGAGACCCAGTACTTC	CASKPRGTETQYF
TRBV24-1	NA	TRBJ2-2	few	TGTGCCACCAGTGATTTGCCCCTCGGGGAGCTGTTTTTT	CATSDLPLGELFF
TRBV5-4	NA	TRBJ1-2	NA	TGTGCCAGCAGCCGGGAGCAGGCTGACTATGGCTACACCTTC	CASSREQADYGYTF
TRBV6-5	NA	TRBJ1-5	NA	TGTGCCAGCAGGGATACAGGGTCGGGCAATCAGCCCCAGCATTTT	CASRDTGSGNQPQHF
TRBV6-5	NA	TRBJ1-1	few	TGTGCCAGCAGTTACTCGGGGGGCAACACTGAAGCTTTCTTT	CASSYSGGNTEAFF
TRBV18	NA	TRBJ2-1	NA	TGTGCCAGCTCACCATCTCGGGAGAACTACAATGAGCAGTTCTTC	CASSPSRENYNEQFF
TRBV29-1	NA	TRBJ2-6	NA	TGCAGCGGACAGGAGTCTGGGGCCAACGTCCTGACTTTC	CSGQESGANVLTF
TRBV11-2	NA	TRBJ2-7	NA	TGTGCCAGCAGCTTAGATGGTAGGTTGGGGCGGAACTACGAGCAGTACTTC	CASSLDGRLGRNYEQYF
TRBV6-5	NA	TRBJ1-5	NA	TGTGCCAGCAGGACCACCACTTCAGGGAATCAGCCCCAGCATTTT	CASRTTTSGNQPQHF
TRBV5-1	NA	TRBJ1-1	once	TGCGCCAGCAGCGCCGGAGAGACAGTGAACACTGAAGCTTTCTTT	CASSAGETVNTEAFF
TRBV5-1	NA	TRBJ1-4	NA	TGCGCCAGCAGCTTCATATCAACTAATGAAAAACTGTTTTTT	CASSFISTNEKLFF
TRBV28	TRBD1	TRBJ2-7	NA	TGTGCCAGCAGGGGACAGCCAGGGATAACCTACGAGCAGTACTTC	CASRGQPGITYEQYF
TRBV5-4	NA	TRBJ2-3	NA	TGTGCCAGCTCGTGGGCTGGGGGGAGCACAGATACGCAGTATTTT	CASSWAGGSTDTQYF
TRBV27	NA	TRBJ2-1	once	TGTGCCAGCAGTTTACGCTACCAGGAAGGGAATGAGCAGTTCTTC	CASSLRYQEGNEQFF
TRBV30	NA	TRBJ1-4	NA	TGTGCCCTCTGGTCTCGAGCAACTAATGAAAAACTGTTTTTT	CALWSRATNEKLFF
TRBV18	NA	TRBJ2-2	NA	TGTGCCAGCTCGGCCCCCGGGGAGCTGTTTTTT	CASSAPGELFF
TRBV7-9	NA	TRBJ2-7	NA	TGTGCCAGCAGCTTATTAGGAGGGGCCCTCTCCTACGAGCAGTACTTC	CASSLLGGALSYEQYF
TRBV10-3	TRBD2	TRBJ2-1	NA	TGTGCCATCAGTGAGACAGGACTAGCGGGTGAGCAGTTCTTC	CAISETGLAGEQFF